These T cell receptor beta chains were read from a single sample in a study of CD8+CD57+ T cells in acquired aplastic anemia. One entry per CDR3 protein, called by TCRdb with MiXCR from the reads. The repertoire has about 54,000 distinct CDR3 sequences, roughly three fifths of them found once; the top ten carry about 16%. The material sequenced was sorted CD4+, CD8+, or CD8+CD57+ T cells (not recorded which) from PBMCs. These receptors were taken from a human donor with aplastic anemia. Each CDR3 is given without its conserved first and last residue. Each record gives: V gene, J gene, CDR3 protein.

V gene: TRBV2
J gene: TRBJ1-5
CDR3 protein: ASSAGDGNQPQH

V gene: TRBV7-9
J gene: TRBJ2-1
CDR3 protein: ASILPPGVSYNEQF

V gene: TRBV15
J gene: TRBJ1-2
CDR3 protein: ATSEPDRDYGYT

V gene: TRBV19
J gene: TRBJ1-1
CDR3 protein: ASLGTVFSTEAF

V gene: TRBV7-6
J gene: TRBJ2-2
CDR3 protein: ASSLGDPGELF

V gene: TRBV29-1
J gene: TRBJ2-3
CDR3 protein: SVERGQDNPDTQY

V gene: TRBV12-3/TRBV12-4
J gene: TRBJ2-7
CDR3 protein: ASSLMASGGGEQY

V gene: TRBV7-9
J gene: TRBJ1-2
CDR3 protein: ASSQSRGIGYT

V gene: TRBV7-9
J gene: TRBJ2-5
CDR3 protein: ASIKGGTGSQETQY

V gene: TRBV11-2
J gene: TRBJ2-7
CDR3 protein: ASSVEPLPSYEQY

V gene: TRBV10-3
J gene: TRBJ2-1
CDR3 protein: AISATDSSSYNEQF

V gene: TRBV6-4
J gene: TRBJ2-3
CDR3 protein: ASSDRGSTDTQY

V gene: TRBV10-3
J gene: TRBJ1-1
CDR3 protein: AISETSGTGVEAF

V gene: TRBV13
J gene: TRBJ2-1
CDR3 protein: ASSSPSGGYNEQF

V gene: TRBV4-3
J gene: TRBJ2-2
CDR3 protein: ASSRTSGGNTGELF

V gene: TRBV10-2
J gene: TRBJ1-2
CDR3 protein: ASSMTGGNGYT

V gene: TRBV4-2
J gene: TRBJ1-5
CDR3 protein: ASSQDGGSNQPQH

V gene: TRBV9
J gene: TRBJ2-1
CDR3 protein: ASSLRGITDEQF

V gene: TRBV10-3
J gene: TRBJ2-5
CDR3 protein: AISEGRGRIETQY

V gene: TRBV5-4
J gene: TRBJ1-1
CDR3 protein: ASSLGTQTEAF

V gene: TRBV2
J gene: TRBJ1-2
CDR3 protein: ASSTRQGSGGYT

V gene: TRBV25-1
J gene: TRBJ2-5
CDR3 protein: ASSEPGRETQY

V gene: TRBV24-1
J gene: TRBJ2-1
CDR3 protein: ATKRLAGINEQF

V gene: TRBV27
J gene: TRBJ1-5
CDR3 protein: ASSLGFRSNQPQH

V gene: TRBV19
J gene: TRBJ1-3
CDR3 protein: ASQPPDISGNTIY

V gene: TRBV28
J gene: TRBJ1-5
CDR3 protein: ASSQNQPQH

V gene: TRBV15
J gene: TRBJ2-2
CDR3 protein: ATSTGGTGELF

V gene: TRBV7-2
J gene: TRBJ2-3
CDR3 protein: ASKRTSTSTDTQY

V gene: TRBV10-3
J gene: TRBJ1-6
CDR3 protein: AITAGNNSPLH

V gene: TRBV11-1
J gene: TRBJ2-1
CDR3 protein: AGSPREVSHNEQF

V gene: TRBV10-3
J gene: TRBJ1-2
CDR3 protein: AISLGQALYGYT

V gene: TRBV24-1
J gene: TRBJ2-1
CDR3 protein: ATSLLNEQF

V gene: TRBV4-1
J gene: TRBJ2-7
CDR3 protein: ASSPEARAYEQY

V gene: TRBV7-9
J gene: TRBJ1-1
CDR3 protein: ASSLAEGAGTEAF

V gene: TRBV7-3
J gene: TRBJ2-1
CDR3 protein: ASSLHGNEQF

V gene: TRBV27
J gene: TRBJ2-3
CDR3 protein: ASSLGGGADTQY

V gene: TRBV29-1
J gene: TRBJ1-4
CDR3 protein: SVGTGATNEKLF